Listed here are 6 T cell receptor beta chains from one sample, sequenced in a study of vaccination effects on CD4 cells after COVID-19. TCRdb's copy holds only in-frame clones and misses some; the assay was immunoSEQ multiplex PCR. The sample lists 25,000 to 35,000 clones; about 70% were seen once. Antigen-specific CD4+ T cells expanded by the ViraFEST assay with viral peptide pools were then sequenced. Culture lasted about 10 days before CD4+ T cell isolation. Two doses of either BNT162b2 or mRNA-1273 were given to each participant. Which antigens these TCRs recognize remains unknown. This material consisted of CD4+ T cells from PBMCs cultured with HCoV-NL63 spike peptides, taken after COVID-19 vaccination. The source is a human donor who received a COVID-19 vaccine.

The chain couples TRBV5-4 to TRBJ2-5; D may be TRBD1 or TRBD2 (5 bases each). The CDR3 sequence is 15 residues long. V lost 0 bases and J 5 bases, leaving 14 bases between the germline ends. CDR1 is SGHNT, CDR2 YYREEE, per germline (reference sequence). CDR3 in amino acids: CASSLEGAGTETQYF. The DNA for the CDR3 is TGTGCCAGCAGCTTGGAAGGCGCAGGGACGGAGACCCAGTACTTC.

The chain has TRBV11-2 and TRBJ2-7; the D gene could be TRBD1 or TRBD2 (6 bases each). This CDR3 has 16 amino acids. Germline V lookup: CDR1 SGHAT, CDR2 FQNNGV. V dropped 1 base and J dropped 2 bases, with 15 bases sitting between them. The chain's CDR3 is CASSLVRGPRAYEQYF. The CDR3 DNA sequence: TGTGCCAGCAGCTTAGTTCGGGGGCCGCGGGCCTACGAGCAGTACTTC.

The chain uses TRBV9 and TRBJ2-3; D might be TRBD2 (6 bases). The V end was cut by 0 bases, the J end by 1 base, with 9 bases between. The germline V gene has CDR1 SGDLS and CDR2 YYNGEE. The CDR3 runs 15 residues. The DNA for the CDR3 is TGTGCCAGCAGCGTAGGCGGGGCGGGCACAGATACGCAGTATTTT. This sequence encodes CASSVGGAGTDTQYF.

Only a few counts were recorded for this clone. J is TRBJ1-2 and V is TRBV3-1 (or the pseudogene TRBV3-2), with 9 bases matching TRBD1. CDR1 and CDR2 from the germline V gene are LGHDT and YNNKEL (reference sequence). The J segment lost 8 bases and the V segment lost 6 bases, leaving 10 bases of the junction unmatched. The CDR3 loop spans 14 amino acids. For the CDR3, the DNA is TGTGCCAGCAGGCCCGGGACAGGGCTACGAGGCTACACCTTC. Residues: CASRPGTGLRGYTF.

This clone was seen only a few times. The chain employs TRBV5-4 and TRBJ2-6; a possible D gene is TRBD1 (5 bases). The germline V gene has CDR1 SGHNT and CDR2 YYREEE (reference sequence). The CDR3 consists of 16 residues. The V and J ends lost 0 bases and 0 bases respectively, with 7 bases between them. The CDR3 bases are TGTGCCAGCAGCTTGGAAGGGGTCTCTGGGGCCAACGTCCTGACTTTC. Amino acids: CASSLEGVSGANVLTF.

This rearrangement joins TRBV24-1 to TRBJ2-5; no clear D. V lost 6 bases and J 1 base, leaving 5 bases between the germline ends. The CDR3 consists of 12 residues. CDR1 and CDR2 from the germline V gene are KGHDR and SFDVKD. The CDR3 loop is CATSNGQETQYF. Here the CDR3 DNA reads TGTGCCACCAGTAACGGCCAAGAGACCCAGTACTTC.